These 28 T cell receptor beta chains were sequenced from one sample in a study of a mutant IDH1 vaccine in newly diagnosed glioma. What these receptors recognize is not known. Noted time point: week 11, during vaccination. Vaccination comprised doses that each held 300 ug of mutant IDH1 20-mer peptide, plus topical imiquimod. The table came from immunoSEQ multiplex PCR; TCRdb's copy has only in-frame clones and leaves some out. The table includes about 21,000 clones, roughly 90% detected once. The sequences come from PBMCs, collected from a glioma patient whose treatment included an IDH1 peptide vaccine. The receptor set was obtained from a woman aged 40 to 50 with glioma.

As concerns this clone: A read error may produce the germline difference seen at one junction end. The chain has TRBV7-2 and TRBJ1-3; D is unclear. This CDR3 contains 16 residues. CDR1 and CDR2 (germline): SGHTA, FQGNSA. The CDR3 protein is CASNLKPDLIGNTIYF. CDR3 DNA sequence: TGTGCCAGCAACTTAAAACCGGATCTTATAGGAAACACCATATATTTT.

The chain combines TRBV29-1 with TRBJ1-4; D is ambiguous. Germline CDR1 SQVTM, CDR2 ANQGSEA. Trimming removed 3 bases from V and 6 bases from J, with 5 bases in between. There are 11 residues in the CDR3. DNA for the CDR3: TGCAGCGTTGAGAGGGATGAAAAACTGTTTTTT. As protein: CSVERDEKLFF.

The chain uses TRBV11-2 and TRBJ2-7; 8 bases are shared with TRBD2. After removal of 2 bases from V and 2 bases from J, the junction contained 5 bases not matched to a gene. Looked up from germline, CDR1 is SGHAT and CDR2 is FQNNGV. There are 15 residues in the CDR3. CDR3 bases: TGTGCCAGCAGCTTATCGACTAGCGTGACCTACGAGCAGTACTTC. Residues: CASSLSTSVTYEQYF.

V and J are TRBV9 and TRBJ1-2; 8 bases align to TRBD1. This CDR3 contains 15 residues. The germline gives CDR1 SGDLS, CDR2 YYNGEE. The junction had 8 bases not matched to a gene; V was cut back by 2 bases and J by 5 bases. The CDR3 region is CASSVTRTGTYGYTF. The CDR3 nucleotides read TGTGCCAGCAGCGTCACCCGGACAGGGACGTATGGCTACACCTTC.

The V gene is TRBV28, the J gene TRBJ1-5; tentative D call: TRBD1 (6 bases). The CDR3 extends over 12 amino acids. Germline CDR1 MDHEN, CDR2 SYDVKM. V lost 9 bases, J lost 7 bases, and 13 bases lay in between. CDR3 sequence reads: CASGEGVQPQHF. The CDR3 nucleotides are TGTGCCAGTGGGGAGGGGGTGCAGCCCCAGCATTTT.

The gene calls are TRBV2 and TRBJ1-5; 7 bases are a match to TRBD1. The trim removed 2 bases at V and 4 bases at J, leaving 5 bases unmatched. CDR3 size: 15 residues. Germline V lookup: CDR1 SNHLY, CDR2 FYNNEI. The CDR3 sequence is CASSERGQLNQPQHF. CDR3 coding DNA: TGTGCCAGCAGTGAAAGGGGACAGCTAAATCAGCCCCAGCATTTT.

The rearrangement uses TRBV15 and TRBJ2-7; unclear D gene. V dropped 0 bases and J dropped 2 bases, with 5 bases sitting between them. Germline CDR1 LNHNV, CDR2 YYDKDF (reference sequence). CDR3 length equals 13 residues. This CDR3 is CATSRDLPYEQYF. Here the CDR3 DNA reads TGTGCCACCAGCAGAGACCTACCCTACGAGCAGTACTTC.

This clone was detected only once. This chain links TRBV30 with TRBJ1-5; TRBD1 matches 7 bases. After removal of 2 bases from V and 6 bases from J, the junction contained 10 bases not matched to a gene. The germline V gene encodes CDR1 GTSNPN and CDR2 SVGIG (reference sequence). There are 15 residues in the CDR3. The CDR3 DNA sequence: TGTGCCTGGAGTAGTAATAATTACAGGGGTCAGCCCCAGCATTTT. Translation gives CAWSSNNYRGQPQHF.

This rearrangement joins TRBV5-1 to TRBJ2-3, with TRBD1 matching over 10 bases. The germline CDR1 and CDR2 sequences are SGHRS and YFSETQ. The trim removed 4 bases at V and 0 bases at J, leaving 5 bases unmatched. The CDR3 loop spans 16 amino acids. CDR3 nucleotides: TGCGCCAGCAGCATCGACAGGGGGCCTAGCACAGATACGCAGTATTTT. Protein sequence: CASSIDRGPSTDTQYF.

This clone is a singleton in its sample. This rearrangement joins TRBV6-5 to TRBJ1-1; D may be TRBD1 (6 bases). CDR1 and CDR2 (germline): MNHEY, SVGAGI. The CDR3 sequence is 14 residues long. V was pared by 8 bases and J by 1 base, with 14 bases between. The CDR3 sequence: CASGELTGNTEAFF. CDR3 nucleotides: TGTGCCAGCGGAGAATTGACAGGGAACACTGAAGCTTTCTTT.

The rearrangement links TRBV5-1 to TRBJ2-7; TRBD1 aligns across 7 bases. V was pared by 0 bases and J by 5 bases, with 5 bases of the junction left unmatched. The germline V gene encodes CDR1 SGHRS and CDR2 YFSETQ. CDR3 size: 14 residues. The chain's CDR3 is CASSLGQGTDEQYF. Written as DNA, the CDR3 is TGCGCCAGCAGCTTGGGACAGGGAACGGACGAGCAGTACTTC.

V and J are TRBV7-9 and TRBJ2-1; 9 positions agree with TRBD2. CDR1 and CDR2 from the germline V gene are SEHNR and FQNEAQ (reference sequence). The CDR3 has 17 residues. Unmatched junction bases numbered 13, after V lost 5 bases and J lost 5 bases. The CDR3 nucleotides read TGTGCCAGCAGCCCCACCCGTGGGCTAGCGGGGAACAATGAGCAGTTCTTC. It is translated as CASSPTRGLAGNNEQFF.

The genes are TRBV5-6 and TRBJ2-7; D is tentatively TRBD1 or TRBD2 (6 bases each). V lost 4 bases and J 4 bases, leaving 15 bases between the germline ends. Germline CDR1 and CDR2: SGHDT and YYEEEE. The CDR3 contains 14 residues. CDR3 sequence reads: CASSVNGGGYEQYF. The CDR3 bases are TGTGCCAGCAGCGTCAACGGAGGGGGTTACGAGCAGTACTTC.

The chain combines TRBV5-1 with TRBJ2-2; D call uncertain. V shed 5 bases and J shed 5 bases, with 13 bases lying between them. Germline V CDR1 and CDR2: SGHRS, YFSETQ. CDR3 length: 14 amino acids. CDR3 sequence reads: CASSLSVGTGELFF. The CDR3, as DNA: TGCGCCAGCAGTCTGTCCGTGGGGACCGGGGAGCTGTTTTTT. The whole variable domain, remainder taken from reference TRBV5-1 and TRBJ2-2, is KAGVTQTPRYLIKTRGQQVTLSCSPISGHRSVSWYQQTPGQGLQFLFEYFSETQRNKGNFPGRFSGRQFSNSRSEMNVSTLELGDSALYLCASSLSVGTGELFFGEGSRLTVL.

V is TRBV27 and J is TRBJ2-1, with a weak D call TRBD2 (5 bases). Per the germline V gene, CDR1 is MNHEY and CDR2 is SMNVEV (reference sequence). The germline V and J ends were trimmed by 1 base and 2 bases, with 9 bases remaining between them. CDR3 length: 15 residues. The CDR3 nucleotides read TGTGCCAGCAGTTTATGGGGAGCCCCCTACAATGAGCAGTTCTTC. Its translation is CASSLWGAPYNEQFF.

Written as DNA, the CDR3 is TGTGCCAGCAGTTTAGGCCCATGGGATGGCTACACCTTC. It specifies CASSLGPWDGYTF. The chain combines TRBV28 with TRBJ1-2; D remains unclear. V was pared by 2 bases and J by 6 bases, with 10 bases between. This CDR3 has 13 amino acids. The germline CDR1 and CDR2 sequences are MDHEN and SYDVKM.

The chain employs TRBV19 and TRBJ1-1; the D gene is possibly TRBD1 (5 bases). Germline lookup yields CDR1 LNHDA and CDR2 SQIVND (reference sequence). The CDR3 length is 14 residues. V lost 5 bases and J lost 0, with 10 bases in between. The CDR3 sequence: CASSLGRLNTEAFF. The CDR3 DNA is TGTGCCAGTAGTTTGGGACGGTTGAACACTGAAGCTTTCTTT.

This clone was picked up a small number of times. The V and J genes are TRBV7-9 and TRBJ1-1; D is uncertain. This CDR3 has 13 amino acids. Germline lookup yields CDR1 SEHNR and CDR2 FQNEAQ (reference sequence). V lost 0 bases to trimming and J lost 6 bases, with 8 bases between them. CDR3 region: CASSLAGSPEAFF. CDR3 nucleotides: TGTGCCAGCAGCTTAGCTGGGTCCCCTGAAGCTTTCTTT.

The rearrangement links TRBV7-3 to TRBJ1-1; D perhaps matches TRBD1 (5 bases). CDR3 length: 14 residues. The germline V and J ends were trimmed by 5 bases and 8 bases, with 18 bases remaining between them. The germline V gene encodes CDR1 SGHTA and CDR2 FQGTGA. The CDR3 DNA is TGTGCCAGCAGCGCGGGACGGGAGGGATCCGAAGCTTTCTTT. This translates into CASSAGREGSEAFF.

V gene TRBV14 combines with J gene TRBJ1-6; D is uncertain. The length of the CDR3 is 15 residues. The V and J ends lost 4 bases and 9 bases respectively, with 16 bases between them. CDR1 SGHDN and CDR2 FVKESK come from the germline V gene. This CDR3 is CASSRIGGDFSPLHF. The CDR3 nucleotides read TGTGCCAGCAGCCGGATCGGAGGTGATTTTTCACCCCTCCACTTT.

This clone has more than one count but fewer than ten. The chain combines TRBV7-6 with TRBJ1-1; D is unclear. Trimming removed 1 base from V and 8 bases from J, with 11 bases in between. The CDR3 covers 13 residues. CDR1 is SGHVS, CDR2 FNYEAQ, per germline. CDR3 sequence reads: CASSLEVVGEAFF. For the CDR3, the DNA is TGTGCCAGCAGCTTAGAGGTCGTGGGGGAAGCTTTCTTT.

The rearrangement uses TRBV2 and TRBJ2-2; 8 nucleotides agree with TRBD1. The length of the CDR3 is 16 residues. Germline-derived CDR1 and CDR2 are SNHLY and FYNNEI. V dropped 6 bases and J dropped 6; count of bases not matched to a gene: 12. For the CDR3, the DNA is TGTGCCAGCAGCCGCGGACAGGGAGTAGTTTCCGGGGAGCTGTTTTTT. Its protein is CASSRGQGVVSGELFF. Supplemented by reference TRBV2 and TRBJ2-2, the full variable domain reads EPEVTQTPSHQVTQMGQEVILRCVPISNHLYFYWYRQILGQKVEFLVSFYNNEISEKSEIFDDQFSVERPDGSNFTLKIRSTKLEDSAMYFCASSRGQGVVSGELFFGEGSRLTVL.

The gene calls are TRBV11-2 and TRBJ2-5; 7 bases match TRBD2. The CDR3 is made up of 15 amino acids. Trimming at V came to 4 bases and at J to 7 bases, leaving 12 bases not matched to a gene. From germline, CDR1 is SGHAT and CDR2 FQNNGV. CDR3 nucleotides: TGTGCCAGCAGCTCGCGGGGGTCTAAAAGTGGGACCCAGTACTTC. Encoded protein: CASSSRGSKSGTQYF. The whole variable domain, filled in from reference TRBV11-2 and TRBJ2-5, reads EAGVAQSPRYKIIEKRQSVAFWCNPISGHATLYWYQQILGQGPKLLIQFQNNGVVDDSQLPKDRFSAERLKGVDSTLKIQPAKLEDSAVYLCASSSRGSKSGTQYFGPGTRLLVL.

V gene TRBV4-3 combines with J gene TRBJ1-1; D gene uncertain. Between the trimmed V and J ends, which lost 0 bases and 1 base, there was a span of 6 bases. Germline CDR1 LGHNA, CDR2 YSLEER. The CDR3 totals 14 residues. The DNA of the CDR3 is TGCGCCAGCAGCCAAGATACGGGGAACACTGAAGCTTTCTTT. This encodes CASSQDTGNTEAFF.

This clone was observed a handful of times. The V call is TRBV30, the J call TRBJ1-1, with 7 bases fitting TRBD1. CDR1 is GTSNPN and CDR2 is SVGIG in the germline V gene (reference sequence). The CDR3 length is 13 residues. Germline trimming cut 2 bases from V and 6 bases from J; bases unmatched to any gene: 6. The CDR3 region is CAWSPRGRPEAFF. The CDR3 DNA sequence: TGTGCCTGGAGTCCTAGGGGGCGACCTGAAGCTTTCTTT.

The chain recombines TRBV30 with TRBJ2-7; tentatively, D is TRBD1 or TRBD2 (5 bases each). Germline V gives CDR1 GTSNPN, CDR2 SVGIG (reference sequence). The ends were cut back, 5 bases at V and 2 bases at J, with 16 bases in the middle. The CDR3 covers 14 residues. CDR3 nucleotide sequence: TGTGCCTGGGGTCAGGGCTCGGGGCCCTACGAGCAGTACTTC. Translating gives CAWGQGSGPYEQYF.

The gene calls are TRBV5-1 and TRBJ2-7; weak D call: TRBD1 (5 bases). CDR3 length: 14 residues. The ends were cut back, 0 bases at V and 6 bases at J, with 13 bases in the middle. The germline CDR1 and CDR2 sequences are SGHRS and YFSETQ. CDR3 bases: TGCGCCAGCAGCTTGGAGCAGCGTGGGGCCGAGCAGTACTTC. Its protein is CASSLEQRGAEQYF.

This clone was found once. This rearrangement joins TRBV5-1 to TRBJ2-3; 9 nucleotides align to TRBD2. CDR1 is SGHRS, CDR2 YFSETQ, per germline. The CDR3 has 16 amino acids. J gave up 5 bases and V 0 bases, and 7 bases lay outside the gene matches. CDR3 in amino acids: CASSLGGGGGQDTQYF. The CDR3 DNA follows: TGCGCCAGCAGCTTGGGCGGGGGGGGAGGTCAAGATACGCAGTATTTT.